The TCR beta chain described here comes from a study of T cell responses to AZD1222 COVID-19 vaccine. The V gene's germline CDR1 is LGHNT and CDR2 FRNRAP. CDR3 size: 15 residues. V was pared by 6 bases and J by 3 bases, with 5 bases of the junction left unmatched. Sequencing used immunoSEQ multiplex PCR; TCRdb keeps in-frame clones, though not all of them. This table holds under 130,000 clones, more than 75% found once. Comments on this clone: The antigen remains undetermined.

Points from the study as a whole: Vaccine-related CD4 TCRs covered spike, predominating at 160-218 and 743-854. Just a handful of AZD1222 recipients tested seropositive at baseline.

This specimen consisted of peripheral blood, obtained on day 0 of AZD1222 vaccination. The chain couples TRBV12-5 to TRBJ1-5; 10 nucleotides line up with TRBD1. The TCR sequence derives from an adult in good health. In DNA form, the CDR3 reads TGTGCTAGTGGCCGGACAGGGGGTTACAATCAGCCCCAGCATTTT. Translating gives CASGRTGGYNQPQHF.